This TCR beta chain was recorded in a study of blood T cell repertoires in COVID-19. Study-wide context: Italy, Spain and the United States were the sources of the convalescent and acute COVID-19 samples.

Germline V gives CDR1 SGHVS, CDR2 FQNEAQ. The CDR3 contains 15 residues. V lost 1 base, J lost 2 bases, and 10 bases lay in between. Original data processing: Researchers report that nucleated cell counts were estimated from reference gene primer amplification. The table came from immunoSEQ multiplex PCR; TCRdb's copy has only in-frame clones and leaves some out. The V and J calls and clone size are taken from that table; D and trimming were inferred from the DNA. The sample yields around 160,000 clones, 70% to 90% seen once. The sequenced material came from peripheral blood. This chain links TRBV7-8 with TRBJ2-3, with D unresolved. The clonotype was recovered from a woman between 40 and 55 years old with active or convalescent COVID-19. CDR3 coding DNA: TGTGCCAGCAGCTTAGTCAACGGTTACACAGATACGCAGTATTTT. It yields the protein CASSLVNGYTDTQYF.